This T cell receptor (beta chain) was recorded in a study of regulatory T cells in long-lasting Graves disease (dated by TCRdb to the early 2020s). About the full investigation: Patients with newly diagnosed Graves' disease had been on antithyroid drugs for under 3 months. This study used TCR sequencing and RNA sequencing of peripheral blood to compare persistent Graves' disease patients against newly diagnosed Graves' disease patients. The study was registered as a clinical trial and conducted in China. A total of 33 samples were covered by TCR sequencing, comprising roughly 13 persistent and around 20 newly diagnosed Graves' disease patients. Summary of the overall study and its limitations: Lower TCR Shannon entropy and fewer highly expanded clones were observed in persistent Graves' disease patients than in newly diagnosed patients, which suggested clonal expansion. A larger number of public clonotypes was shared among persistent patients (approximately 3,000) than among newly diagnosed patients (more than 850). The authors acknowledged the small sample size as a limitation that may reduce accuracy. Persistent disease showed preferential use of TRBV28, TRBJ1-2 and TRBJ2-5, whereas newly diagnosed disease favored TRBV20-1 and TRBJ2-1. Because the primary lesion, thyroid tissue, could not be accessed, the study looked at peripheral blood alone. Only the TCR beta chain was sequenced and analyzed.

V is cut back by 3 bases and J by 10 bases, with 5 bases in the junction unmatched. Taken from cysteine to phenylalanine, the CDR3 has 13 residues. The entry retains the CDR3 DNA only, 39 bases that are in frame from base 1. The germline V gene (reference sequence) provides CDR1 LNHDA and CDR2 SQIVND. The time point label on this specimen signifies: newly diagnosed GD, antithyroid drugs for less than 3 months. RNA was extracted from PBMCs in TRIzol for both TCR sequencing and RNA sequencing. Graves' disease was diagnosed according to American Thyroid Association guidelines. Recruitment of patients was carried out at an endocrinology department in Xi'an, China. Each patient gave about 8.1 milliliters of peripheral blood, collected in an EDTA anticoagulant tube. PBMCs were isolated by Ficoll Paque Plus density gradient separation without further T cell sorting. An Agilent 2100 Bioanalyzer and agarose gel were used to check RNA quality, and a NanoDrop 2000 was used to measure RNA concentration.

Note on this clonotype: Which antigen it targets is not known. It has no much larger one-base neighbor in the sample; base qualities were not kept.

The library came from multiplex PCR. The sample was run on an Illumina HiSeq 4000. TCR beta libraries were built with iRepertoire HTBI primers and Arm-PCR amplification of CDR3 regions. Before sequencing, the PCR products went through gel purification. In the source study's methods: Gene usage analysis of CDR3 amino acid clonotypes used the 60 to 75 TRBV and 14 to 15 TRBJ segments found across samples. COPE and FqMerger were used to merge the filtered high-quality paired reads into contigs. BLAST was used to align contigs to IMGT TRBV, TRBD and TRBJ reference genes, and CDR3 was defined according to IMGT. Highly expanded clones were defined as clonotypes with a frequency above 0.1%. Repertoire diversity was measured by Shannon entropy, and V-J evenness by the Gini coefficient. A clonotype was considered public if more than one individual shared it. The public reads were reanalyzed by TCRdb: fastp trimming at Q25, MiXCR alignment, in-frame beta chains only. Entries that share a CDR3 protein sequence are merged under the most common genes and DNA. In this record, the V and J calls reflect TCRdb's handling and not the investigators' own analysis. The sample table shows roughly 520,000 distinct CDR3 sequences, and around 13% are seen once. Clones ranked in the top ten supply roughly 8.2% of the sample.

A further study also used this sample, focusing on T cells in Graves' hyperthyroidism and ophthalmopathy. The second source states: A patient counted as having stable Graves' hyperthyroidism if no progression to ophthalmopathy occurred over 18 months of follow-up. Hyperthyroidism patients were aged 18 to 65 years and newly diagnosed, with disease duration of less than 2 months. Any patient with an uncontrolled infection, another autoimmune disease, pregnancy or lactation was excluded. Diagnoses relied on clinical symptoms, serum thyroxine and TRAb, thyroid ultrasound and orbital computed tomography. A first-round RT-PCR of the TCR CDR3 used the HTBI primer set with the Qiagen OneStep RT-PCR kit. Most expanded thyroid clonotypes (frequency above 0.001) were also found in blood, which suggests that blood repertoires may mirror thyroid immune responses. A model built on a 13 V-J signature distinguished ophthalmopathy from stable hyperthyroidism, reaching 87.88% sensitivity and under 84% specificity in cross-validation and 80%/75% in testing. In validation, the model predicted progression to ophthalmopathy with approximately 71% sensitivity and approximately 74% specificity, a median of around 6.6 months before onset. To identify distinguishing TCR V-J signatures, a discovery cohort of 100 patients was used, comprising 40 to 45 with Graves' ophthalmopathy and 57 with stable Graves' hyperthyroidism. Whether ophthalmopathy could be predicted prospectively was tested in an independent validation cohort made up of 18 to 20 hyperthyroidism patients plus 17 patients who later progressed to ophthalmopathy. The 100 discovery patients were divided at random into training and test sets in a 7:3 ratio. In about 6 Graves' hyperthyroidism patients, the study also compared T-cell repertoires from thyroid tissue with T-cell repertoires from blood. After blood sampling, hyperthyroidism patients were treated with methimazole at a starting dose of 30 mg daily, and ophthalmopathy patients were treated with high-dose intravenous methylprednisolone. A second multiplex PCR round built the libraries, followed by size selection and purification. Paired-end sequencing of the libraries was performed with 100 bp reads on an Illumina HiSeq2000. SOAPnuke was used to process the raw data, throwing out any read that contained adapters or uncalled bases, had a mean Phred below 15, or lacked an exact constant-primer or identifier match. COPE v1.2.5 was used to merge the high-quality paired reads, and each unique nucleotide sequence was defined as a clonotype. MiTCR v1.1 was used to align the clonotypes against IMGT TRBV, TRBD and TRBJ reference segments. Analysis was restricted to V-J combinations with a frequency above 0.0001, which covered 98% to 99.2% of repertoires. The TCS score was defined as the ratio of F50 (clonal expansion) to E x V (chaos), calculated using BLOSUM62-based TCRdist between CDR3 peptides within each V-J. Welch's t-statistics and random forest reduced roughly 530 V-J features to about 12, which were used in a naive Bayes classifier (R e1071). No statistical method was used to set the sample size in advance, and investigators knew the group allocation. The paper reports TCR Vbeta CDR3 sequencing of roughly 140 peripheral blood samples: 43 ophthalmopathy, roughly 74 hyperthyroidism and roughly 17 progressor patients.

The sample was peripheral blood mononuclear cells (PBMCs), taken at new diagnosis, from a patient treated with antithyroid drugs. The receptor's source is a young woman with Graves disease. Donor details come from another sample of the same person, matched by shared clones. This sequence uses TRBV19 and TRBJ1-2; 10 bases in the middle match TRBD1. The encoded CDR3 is CASSIGTGADYTF. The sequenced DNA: TGTGCCAGTAGTATCGGGACAGGGGCGGACTACACCTTC.